This record concerns one T cell receptor beta chain sequence. The target antigen is unknown. This record belongs to a study of cytotoxic CD8 clonotypes in ibrutinib-treated CLL. In the study overall: Patients: some eleven relapsed/refractory, approximately 14 treatment-naive, roughly 18 IGHV unmutated. Collecting the response samples happened after a median 12 months of treatment, with a range of 6 to 36. Overall study results and limits: Samples were collected at differing times from sustained-remission and progressing patients. Clonality (at baseline) was higher than in age-matched healthy donors and tracked circulating CD8+ T-cell counts.

The length of the CDR3 is 15 residues. Per germline, CDR1 MNHEY and CDR2 SMNVEV (reference sequence). Trimming stripped 2 bases from V and 3 bases from J, with 12 bases between. Profiled with immunoSEQ multiplex PCR; TCRdb holds only in-frame clones, not every one. The sample includes more than 200,000 clones, over 65% seen only once; the top ten take about 6.4%. The sample consisted of PBMCs, taken after 12 months of ibrutinib treatment. The chain uses TRBV27 and TRBJ2-3, with D possibly matching TRBD2 (5 bases). This TCR came from a human donor with chronic lymphocytic leukemia. The chain's CDR3 is CASSLRGLGTDTQYF. For the CDR3, the DNA is TGTGCCAGCAGTTTACGGGGTTTGGGTACAGATACGCAGTATTTT.